Given below is one T cell receptor beta chain in context. Antigen specificity is unknown. This entry is derived from a study of cytomegalovirus exposure and HLA in healthy donors. General observations from the study: Some 150 TCR beta chains were listed as cytomegalovirus-associated. HLA-A and HLA-B allele assignments for most subjects were reportedly predicted accurately using TCR beta sequences.

Donors had nominal health at sampling but likely had unrecorded immune exposures. Trimming shortened V by 0 bases and J by 1 base, and 9 bases separated the two germline ends. The CDR3 spans 16 residues. CDR1 MGHRA and CDR2 YSYEKL come from the germline V gene. In the PCR, 60 Vbeta and 13 Jbeta primers were used. The method was immunoSEQ multiplex PCR; TCRdb's version includes in-frame clones alone and lacks a portion of them. Of about 130,000 clones listed, over 60% were seen once; the top ten hold approximately 2%. Sequencing used PBMCs. The V gene is TRBV4-1, the J gene TRBJ2-2, with D possibly being TRBD2 (6 bases). The sequence was obtained from a man aged 30 to 39 in good health and CMV-seronegative. The CDR3 is CASSQEVGGNTGELFF. The CDR3 coding sequence is TGCGCCAGCAGCCAAGAGGTGGGAGGGAACACCGGGGAGCTGTTTTTT.